The 3 T cell receptor beta chains below all came from one sample that was sequenced in a study of shared clonotypes between healthy human individuals. Profiling relied on immunoSEQ multiplex PCR, and the TCRdb table lists in-frame clones only, not all of them. Altogether over a million clones are present, about 75% being singletons, with the ten largest covering approximately 1.5%. Specimen: memory CD4+ T cells sorted from blood. The subset: CD45RA-negative fraction. These receptors were obtained from a man younger than 30 in good health.

CDR3 bases: TGTGCCAGCAGGGACGCGACAACTGGGGCCAACGTCCTGACTTTC. It translates to CASRDATTGANVLTF. The rearrangement joins TRBV6-5 to TRBJ2-6; unclear D gene. Germline CDR1 MNHEY, CDR2 SVGAGI. This CDR3 has 15 residues. Trimming pared 6 bases from V and 2 bases from J, leaving 11 bases between.

The chain has TRBV11-2 and TRBJ2-1; 14 bases align to TRBD2. V gave up 1 base and J gave up 11 bases; unmatched junction bases: 7. CDR1 is SGHAT and CDR2 is FQNNGV in the germline V gene. The CDR3 extends over 16 amino acids. DNA for the CDR3: TGTGCCAGCAGCTTAGTAGGGACTAGCGGGGGCCGTAAGCAGTTCTTC. Translated, it gives CASSLVGTSGGRKQFF.

The chain employs TRBV6-5 and TRBJ1-2, with unresolved D. V lost 6 bases, J lost 5 bases, and 19 bases lay in between. Germline assignment: CDR1 MNHEY and CDR2 SVGAGI. The CDR3 is 15 residues long. The CDR3 DNA reads as TGTGCCAGCAGCCCAATCACAGATAGCCCTTATGGCTACACCTTC. It specifies CASSPITDSPYGYTF.